A single T cell receptor (beta chain) is shown here with its context. CDR1 is MNHEY, CDR2 SVGAGI, per germline. Unmatched junction bases numbered 6, after V lost 2 bases and J lost 2 bases. The CDR3 contains 16 residues. Under the authors' procedure: By means of reference gene primer amplification, nucleated cell counts were estimated. Profiled with immunoSEQ multiplex PCR; TCRdb holds only in-frame clones, not every one. Clonal size and the V and J genes are those of that table, whereas D and trimming came from the DNA. The data hold 170,000 or so clones, with about 83% observed a single time. These data originate in a study of blood T cell repertoires in COVID-19. Across the whole study: The samples span acute and convalescent COVID-19 from the United States, Italy and Spain. Sample material is recorded as cDNA or gDNA derived from T cells, B-cell-depleted T cells, or PBMCs.

The chain has TRBV6-5 and TRBJ2-3; 8 nucleotides align to TRBD2. The sample taken for sequencing was peripheral blood. The sequence derives from a human donor in a cohort sampled during active COVID-19. The chain's CDR3 is CASSYGSGVSTDTQYF. The CDR3 DNA sequence: TGTGCCAGCAGTTACGGTAGCGGGGTTTCCACAGATACGCAGTATTTT.